Presented here are 14 T cell receptor beta chains from one specimen sequenced in a study of T cells after posttransplantation cyclophosphamide. The protocol was immunoSEQ multiplex PCR, while the TCRdb copy is restricted to in-frame clones and leaves out a portion. The data contain 15,000 to 20,000 clones, around 90% of them singletons. Controls had myeloablative marrow grafts with methotrexate and calcineurin inhibitor, sampled at 1 year. The sample in question was PBMCs, obtained after an allogeneic stem cell transplant with a calcineurin inhibitor and methotrexate. These receptors came from a male patient in his fifties who received an allogeneic stem cell transplant from an unrelated donor, was CMV-positive, and had chronic GVHD only. The T cells may come from the graft donor.

A few counts support this clone. The CDR3 here is CASSLTGQGDTEAFF. Written as DNA, the CDR3 is TGTGCCAGCAGCTTAACAGGACAGGGGGACACTGAAGCTTTCTTT. The chain couples TRBV7-9 to TRBJ1-1; 10 bases align to TRBD1. Germline loops: CDR1 SEHNR, CDR2 FQNEAQ (reference sequence). The CDR3 runs to 15 residues. Trimming removed 2 bases from V and 3 bases from J; junction bases left unmatched: 3.

The rearrangement joins TRBV28 to TRBJ2-5, with a weak D call TRBD1 (5 bases). The ends were cut back, 2 bases at V and 4 bases at J, with 20 bases in the middle. Germline CDR1 and CDR2: MDHEN and SYDVKM. The CDR3 runs 17 residues. CDR3 nucleotide sequence: TGTGCCAGCAGTTTACTAAAGTCTAGGGGATGGTCAGAGACCCAGTACTTC. It specifies CASSLLKSRGWSETQYF.

This chain joins TRBV7-9 and TRBJ2-7; TRBD2 agrees at 9 bases. This CDR3 comprises 16 residues. Germline V CDR1 and CDR2: SEHNR, FQNEAQ (reference sequence). The trim removed 8 bases at V and 2 bases at J, leaving 13 bases unmatched. The CDR3 coding sequence is TGTGCCAGCGGGGATAGCGGGGGCCAAAACCCCTACGAGCAGTACTTC. Translating it yields CASGDSGGQNPYEQYF.

This chain joins TRBV19 and TRBJ1-1; D uncertain. The length of the CDR3 is 14 residues. Germline CDR1 and CDR2: LNHDA and SQIVND (reference sequence). Trimming left V 3 bases short and J 1 base short, with 9 bases between. The CDR3 DNA sequence: TGTGCCAGTAGTATGGGCGGAGGGAACACTGAAGCTTTCTTT. This sequence encodes CASSMGGGNTEAFF.

This clone was seen a handful of times. The chain has TRBV28 and TRBJ1-4; D might be TRBD1 (5 bases). Germline V gene lookup returns CDR1 MDHEN and CDR2 SYDVKM. The CDR3 loop spans 13 amino acids. The V end was cut by 6 bases, the J end by 4 bases, with 9 bases between. The CDR3 coding sequence is TGTGCCAGCAGAAGACAGTTTAATGAAAAACTGTTTTTT. This translates into CASRRQFNEKLFF.

The gene calls are TRBV9 and TRBJ2-7, with TRBD2 identical over 11 bases. Germline CDR1 and CDR2: SGDLS and YYNGEE. CDR3 length: 15 amino acids. With 1 base clipped from V and 1 base from J, the junction kept 1 base outside the gene matches. Here the CDR3 DNA reads TGTGCCAGCAGCGTAAGGACTAGCGGGTCCTACGAGCAGTACTTC. Amino acids: CASSVRTSGSYEQYF.

The rearrangement uses TRBV11-1 and TRBJ2-1, with 7 bases identical to TRBD2. J was trimmed by 0 bases and V by 2 bases; bases with no gene match: 10. The CDR3 has 18 residues. The V gene's germline CDR1 is SGHAT and CDR2 FQDESV (reference sequence). CDR3 protein: CASSLLATSYRSYNEQFF. DNA of the CDR3: TGTGCCAGCAGCTTACTCGCGACTAGCTACCGCTCCTACAATGAGCAGTTCTTC.

This clone was counted once. The chain employs TRBV27 and TRBJ2-2; D remains unclear. CDR1 and CDR2 from the germline V gene are MNHEY and SMNVEV (reference sequence). This CDR3 has 16 residues. V was cut by 1 base and J by 0 bases, with 9 bases left in between. The CDR3, as DNA: TGTGCCAGCAGTTTATTCTCAGGTTCGAACACCGGGGAGCTGTTTTTT. Protein sequence: CASSLFSGSNTGELFF.

This chain connects TRBV14 to TRBJ2-7; D remains ambiguous. The CDR3 covers 12 residues. Germline V gene sequence: CDR1 SGHDN, CDR2 FVKESK. Trimming pared 0 bases from V and 7 bases from J, leaving 7 bases between. The CDR3 DNA follows: TGTGCCAGCAGCCAAGAAGGCGGTGAGCAGTACTTC. As protein: CASSQEGGEQYF.

The J gene is TRBJ1-5, the V gene TRBV4-1, with D unclear. There are 15 residues in the CDR3. Germline CDR1 MGHRA, CDR2 YSYEKL. The V and J ends lost 5 bases and 4 bases respectively, with 15 bases between them. The CDR3 protein is CASSGRSSPNQPQHF. The DNA for the CDR3 is TGCGCCAGCAGCGGCCGGAGCAGCCCTAATCAGCCCCAGCATTTT.

The chain employs TRBV7-9 and TRBJ2-5, with D possibly matching TRBD2 (5 bases). V lost 4 bases to trimming and J lost 1 base, with 10 bases between them. From germline, CDR1 is SEHNR and CDR2 FQNEAQ (reference sequence). The CDR3 is made up of 14 amino acids. The CDR3 DNA follows: TGTGCCAGCAGCTCGGGCGGGTTCCAAGAGACCCAGTACTTC. It encodes CASSSGGFQETQYF.

V and J are TRBV5-1 and TRBJ2-1; 12 bases fit TRBD2. Unmatched junction bases numbered 8, after V lost 5 bases and J lost 8 bases. CDR3 length: 15 amino acids. The germline CDR1 and CDR2 sequences are SGHRS and YFSETQ. CDR3 sequence reads: CASRDPTSGSDEQFF. CDR3 coding DNA: TGCGCCAGCAGGGACCCGACTAGCGGGAGTGATGAGCAGTTCTTC.

This clone was counted only a few times. V usage is TRBV19 and J usage is TRBJ2-1; the D gene is possibly TRBD2 (6 bases). V was shortened by 7 bases and J by 4 bases, with 17 bases between the two germline ends. CDR3 size: 15 residues. The germline gives CDR1 LNHDA, CDR2 SQIVND (reference sequence). The CDR3 region has the DNA TGTGCCAGTACAGGTTGGGTGGGGGGATACAATGAGCAGTTCTTC. Residues: CASTGWVGGYNEQFF.

V is TRBV9 and J is TRBJ2-1, with TRBD2 matching over 10 bases. The length of the CDR3 is 15 residues. Germline CDR1 SGDLS, CDR2 YYNGEE. Germline trimming cut 2 bases from V and 7 bases from J; bases unmatched to any gene: 6. The CDR3 DNA reads as TGTGCCAGCAGCGTGAGCGGGGGGGCAGGGAATGAGCAGTTCTTC. This encodes CASSVSGGAGNEQFF.